These 15 T cell receptor beta chains were sequenced from one sample in a study of T cell repertoires in cytomegalovirus infection. TCRdb fed the reads into MiXCR, producing one record per CDR3 protein. The data show hundreds of thousands of distinct CDR3 sequences, about 40% seen once. The source material was PBMCs. Receptors were obtained from a human donor in good health (CMV status not recorded). Some clones in this sample may be carry-over from other donors' samples.

As concerns this clonotype: One end of the junction varies from germline; a read error may be responsible. This rearrangement joins TRBV24-1 to TRBJ2-1, with 8 bases matching TRBD1. In germline, CDR1 is KGHDR, CDR2 SFDVKD. The CDR3 is 15 residues long. The DNA for the CDR3 is TGTTCCACCAGTGATTTTGGCCAGGGGGCGAATGAGCAGTTCTTC. Residues: CSTSDFGQGANEQFF.

This clonotype occurred a few times. J is TRBJ2-7 and V is TRBV27; D tentatively reads TRBD1 or TRBD2 (5 bases each). The CDR3 is made up of 14 amino acids. Germline assignment: CDR1 MNHEY and CDR2 SMNVEV (reference sequence). The V end lost 3 bases, the J end lost 2 bases, and 11 bases lay between the germline ends. The CDR3 coding sequence is TGTGCCAGCAGTTTGTGGCAGGGAGCCTACGAGCAGTACTTC. Translating gives CASSLWQGAYEQYF.

The V call is TRBV12-3 or TRBV12-4, the J call TRBJ1-6, with 8 bases that match TRBD1. V dropped 2 bases and J dropped 6; count of bases not matched to a gene: 18. The CDR3 has 20 residues. The CDR3 loop reads CASSLRFAPLGQGPNSPLHF. In DNA form, the CDR3 reads TGTGCCAGCAGTTTAAGGTTCGCCCCCCTCGGACAGGGCCCTAATTCACCCCTCCACTTT.

The chain uses TRBV28 and TRBJ1-2; D not certain. Trimming shortened V by 6 bases and J by 4 bases, and 9 bases separated the two germline ends. CDR1 and CDR2 from the germline V gene are MDHEN and SYDVKM. The CDR3 spans 12 residues. CDR3 nucleotide sequence: TGTGCCAGCAGGGGGATAACCTATGGCTACACCTTC. This gives the protein CASRGITYGYTF.

This clonotype was picked up many times. The chain links TRBV7-2 to TRBJ2-2; TRBD2 matches 11 bases. The CDR3 consists of 17 residues. The V gene's germline CDR1 is SGHTA and CDR2 FQGNSA. V gave up 8 bases and J gave up 3 bases; unmatched junction bases: 11. CDR3 loop: CASGVAGGPTHTGELFF. In DNA form, the CDR3 reads TGTGCCAGCGGGGTAGCGGGAGGGCCAACGCACACCGGGGAGCTGTTTTTT.

Points on this clonotype: An end of the junction differs from the germline gene, which may be a read error. The chain joins TRBV28 to TRBJ2-2; 10 bases line up with TRBD2. Germline V gene sequence: CDR1 MDHEN, CDR2 SYDVKM. The length of the CDR3 is 16 residues. The CDR3 protein is CASTLLSGRADGDLFF. The CDR3 nucleotides are TGTGCCAGCACCCTCCTCAGCGGGAGGGCCGACGGGGATCTGTTTTTT.

The sample holds a few counts of this clonotype. The J gene is TRBJ2-2, the V gene TRBV6-5; D may be TRBD2 (6 bases). CDR1 and CDR2 from the germline V gene are MNHEY and SVGAGI. The CDR3 runs 13 residues. The V end was cut by 8 bases, the J end by 6 bases, with 13 bases between. The CDR3 spells CASFGGFSGELFF. CDR3 in DNA: TGTGCCAGCTTCGGGGGATTCTCCGGGGAGCTGTTTTTT.

The chain joins TRBV20-1 to TRBJ2-7; D gene unclear. Germline-derived CDR1 and CDR2 are DFQATT and SNEGSKA (reference sequence). This CDR3 is built from 14 residues. The V end was cut by 2 bases, the J end by 2 bases, with 13 bases between. CDR3 in amino acids: CSARSNRGTYEQYF. The CDR3 region has the DNA TGCAGTGCTAGAAGCAATAGAGGAACCTACGAGCAGTACTTC.

V usage is TRBV9 and J usage is TRBJ2-1; D is perhaps TRBD2 (5 bases). Germline V lookup: CDR1 SGDLS, CDR2 YYNGEE. V lost 0 bases to trimming and J lost 0 bases, with 10 bases between them. CDR3 size: 16 residues. The chain's CDR3 is CASSVAEESSYNEQFF. In nucleotides, the CDR3 is TGTGCCAGCAGCGTAGCGGAGGAGAGCTCCTACAATGAGCAGTTCTTC.

This clonotype was observed a few times. The chain has TRBV6-1 and TRBJ2-1; D perhaps matches TRBD1 (8 bases). CDR3 length: 17 amino acids. Trimming shortened V by 6 bases and J by 8 bases, and 26 bases separated the two germline ends. Germline values: CDR1 MNHNS, CDR2 SASEGT. Written as DNA, the CDR3 is TGTGCCAGCAGCTTCGCTCAGGGGGCGGGAGCGAGGGATGAGCAGTTCTTC. It encodes CASSFAQGAGARDEQFF.

Ten or more counts support this clonotype. This sequence joins TRBV7-2 and TRBJ1-6; D is ambiguous. V lost 2 bases and J 7 bases, leaving 12 bases between the germline ends. CDR1 and CDR2 from the germline V gene are SGHTA and FQGNSA. The CDR3 spans 15 residues. CDR3 sequence (DNA): TGTGCCAGCAGCTTAAACGGCAGGATCAATTCACCCCTCCACTTT. Its translation: CASSLNGRINSPLHF.

Comments on this clonotype: An end of the junction does not agree with germline; a read error may underlie this. The chain carries TRBV2 and TRBJ2-6, with D uncertain. This CDR3 contains 12 residues. Germline V gene data show CDR1 as SNHLY and CDR2 as FYNNEI. The CDR3 nucleotides read TGTGCCAGTGGTGGTTTGGCCAACGCCCTGACTTTC. This translates into CASGGLANALTF.

The J gene is TRBJ2-3, the V gene TRBV7-9, with a weak D call TRBD1 (5 bases). V was shortened by 4 bases and J by 5 bases, with 10 bases between the two germline ends. In germline, CDR1 is SEHNR, CDR2 FQNEAQ (reference sequence). The CDR3 sequence is 13 residues long. In DNA, the CDR3 is TGTGCCAGCAGCTCAGTAGGGGAAGATACGCAGTATTTT. Translation gives CASSSVGEDTQYF.

This clonotype showed up just a few times. This sequence joins TRBV28 and TRBJ1-1; D unclear. This CDR3 contains 12 residues. Trimming shortened V by 2 bases and J by 5 bases, and 6 bases separated the two germline ends. The germline gives CDR1 MDHEN, CDR2 SYDVKM. The CDR3 loop reads CASSLMATEAFF. The CDR3 region has the DNA TGTGCCAGCAGTTTAATGGCGACTGAAGCTTTCTTT.

This clonotype has more than one count but fewer than ten. This chain joins TRBV6-1 and TRBJ2-2; D gene ambiguous. CDR3 length: 16 residues. CDR1 is MNHNS, CDR2 SASEGT, per germline. V was pared by 4 bases and J by 1 base, with 13 bases between. The CDR3 bases are TGTGCCAGCAGTGGACAAAGCCGGTTGAACACCGGGGAGCTGTTTTTT. It is translated as CASSGQSRLNTGELFF.